This T cell receptor (beta chain) was captured in a study of blood T cell repertoires in COVID-19. In the original processing: Reference gene primer amplification gave nucleated cell count estimates. Sequencing used immunoSEQ multiplex PCR; TCRdb keeps in-frame clones, though not all of them. V and J calls and clone size are given by that table; D and trimming were obtained from the DNA. The repertoire has about 180,000 clones, 80% to 90% of them found once; the top ten carry around 3.3%. V shed 0 bases and J 1 base; nucleotides not matched to a gene: 4. CDR3 length equals 15 residues. Germline V gives CDR1 SGDLS, CDR2 YYNGEE. This clone was counted a single time. The sample holds other DNA sequences that translate to the same CDR3.

Sequencing input: peripheral blood. The chain is built from TRBV9 and TRBJ2-7; TRBD2 agrees at 7 bases. The receptor was derived from a man in his fifties or sixties with acute or convalescent COVID-19. CDR3 nucleotide sequence: TGTGCCAGCAGCGTAGGGGCTAGCGGATCCTACGAGCAGTACTTC. Amino acids: CASSVGASGSYEQYF.